This record covers a single TCR beta chain. Its binding antigen is unknown. The method behind the library was the immunoSEQ multiplex PCR assay. For the multiplex PCR, a mixture combining 60 forward primers for TCR Vbeta segments and 13 reverse primers for TCR Jbeta segments was used. The CDR3 region of rearranged TCR beta genes was amplified from genomic DNA with a multiplex PCR assay. On the Illumina HiSeq System, the amplified TCR beta libraries were sequenced as 87-base-pair reads. In the paper's pipeline: Across the 600 to 700 repertoires, a later analysis counted roughly 77 million unique TCR beta chains, approximately 12 million of which were shared by at least two donors. A nearest-neighbor algorithm error-corrected the raw reads and collapsed the reads into unique sequences, merging closely related sequences to remove PCR and sequencing errors. To assign V, D and J gene segments, CDR3 sequences were aligned to IMGT reference sequences. For a sequence to be retained, at least a six-nucleotide match to both a V gene segment and a J gene segment was required. Rearrangements were called productive when the CDR3 lacked stop codons and stayed in frame with V and J; all others were non-productive. Following IMGT convention, CDR3 was defined as the stretch from the second conserved V-encoded cysteine up to the conserved J-encoded phenylalanine. In an earlier analysis of more than 550 of the donors, sequences lacking an unambiguous match to a single V gene segment were excluded. In an earlier analysis of roughly 600 of the donors, a V segment was called functional when productive rearrangements were above 56.7%, and segregating when the standard deviation between donors exceeded 5%. A statistical classification framework was built to diagnose cytomegalovirus status from the catalog of TCR beta chain sequences. In a later analysis, TCR nucleotide sequences were compared against IMGT/GENE-DB human TR gene sequences so that V and J genes could be assigned. A later analysis assigned CDR3 sequences and most-parsimonious VDJ recombination scenarios with the TCRdist pipeline. In a later analysis, each TCR beta chain was defined by its CDR3 amino acid sequence together with its V-gene family, and reads without a unique V-gene family were excluded. A later analysis removed 550 to 700 highly shared, low-generation-probability nucleotide sequences to deal with suspected cross-contamination and a sequencing artifact. A later analysis calculated a clonal expansion index for each public chain from normalized within-repertoire ranks of inferred template counts. A later analysis computed generation probabilities with a VDJ recombination model fitted to out-of-frame rearrangements, and checked the results against IGoR. In a later analysis, hypergeometric tests were used to score TCR-TCR, TCR-HLA and TCR-CMV co-occurrence, with a repertoire-size bias correction applied to TCR pairs. In a later analysis, false discovery rates were estimated by permuting HLA or CMV assignments 20 times. In a later analysis, co-occurring TCRs were grouped with DBSCAN, and TCRdist sequence similarity was added when clustering was performed within HLA-allele-positive subsets. For co-occurrence clustering, repertoires with fewer than 30,000 or more than 120,000 public chains were excluded, along with five or six repertoires with anomalous nucleotide sharing. TCRdb limited this immuneACCESS table to in-frame rearrangements with V and J called. A share of clones is missing; checked studies link under half to unresolved V genes, and the rest is unexplained. V, J and clone size reflect that table, while D and trimming were determined from the DNA. For this sample, the table gives 90,000 to 100,000 clones. The ten largest clonotypes hold 3% to 3.5% of the sample.

The cohort comprised around 700 healthy bone marrow donors. All cohort members were sampled while nominally healthy, although unrecorded immune exposures were likely present. The donor was CMV seronegative and was included in the group of about 350 seronegative cohort members. A peripheral blood sample was provided by each donor, and peripheral blood mononuclear cells were used for TCR beta sequencing. The Qiagen DNeasy Blood Extraction Kit was used to extract genomic DNA from the blood cell samples. This record comes from a study of cytomegalovirus exposure and HLA in healthy donors (dated by TCRdb to 2017 to 2019). Regarding the research as a whole: An earlier analysis of several hundred of the donors reported 276 Gb of sequence data and some 120 million unique TCR beta sequences from roughly 180 million T cells. An early release that covered about 640 HLA-typed donors contained approximately 300 gigabases of sequencing data and around 85 million unique TCR sequences. Along with the approximately 600-subject first cohort, a separate validation cohort of roughly 110 different subjects was used. Both class I and class II loci were covered by HLA typing, at four-digit resolution. High-throughput TCR immunosequencing, statistical association of individual TCRs with disease status, and machine learning were combined to predict cytomegalovirus infection status. The later analysis used no new phenotypic data to find candidate immune exposures, relying instead on TCR beta sequences and their occurrence across donors. Typing coverage differed by locus: A, B, C, DRB1 and DQB1 were typed in roughly 620-640 donors, DQA1 in 522, DPA1 in approximately 600, and DPB1 in 472. All discovery cohort repertoires had been generated using a single sequencing platform. Donor age, sex, ethnicity and CMV serostatus were collected together with the repertoire data. An earlier analysis of some 500 of the donors applied high-throughput TCR beta sequencing to assess whether each TCR beta V gene segment acted as functional or pseudogenic. Four to six DR-DQ haplotypes were handled as single units for association and clustering, since linkage in the cohort was strong. On average, about 200,000 unique TCR beta nucleotide sequences were sequenced per donor among some 430 genotyped donors of the cohort, with 15% to 20% of those sequences being non-productive. In a later genetic analysis, genome-wide SNP genotypes for about 60% of the 666 donors were used, and that subset was treated as a discovery cohort. A later analysis re-analyzed previously published TCR beta repertoires from about 600 donors and added high-resolution HLA genotyping to study TCR occurrence patterns. The study aimed to test whether cataloging public T cell receptors could reveal signatures of past pathogen exposure. Of the roughly 400 genotyped donors, over 70% fell in the genetic ancestry cluster associated with self-reported Caucasian donors. The study profiled the T cell repertoires of under 700 subjects by immunosequencing and related them to cytomegalovirus serostatus. Paper-wide results and their limitations: Broadly in line with IMGT annotations, most TCR beta V segments showed up in productive rearrangements about 87% or about 30% of the time in an earlier analysis of a few hundred of the donors. Strong co-occurrence of HLA alleles, especially DR and DQ, made assigning TCR associations to individual alleles difficult. The earlier analysis of 450 to 700 of the donors excluded some 15 rarely observed V segments, including chromosome 9 orphons, because counts were too low. Roughly uniform sequencing depth across donors was assumed in presence/absence analyses, although this assumption may not hold. In a later analysis, several top co-occurrence clusters were reported to appear linked to parvovirus B19, influenza, CMV and Epstein-Barr virus. Most TCR sequences were seen in very few donors, while some public TCRs were found in many individuals. In a later analysis, TCR association rates were found to vary across HLA loci, with the most associated TCRs seen for DRB1 alleles and the fewest for HLA-C alleles. CMV serostatus was the only immune exposure information available for the cohort. Specific HLA alleles were associated with 15,000 to 20,000 TCR beta sequences at a false discovery rate of 0.05 in a later analysis. The cohort was sequenced for TCR beta chains only, and without alpha or paired-chain data the features that could be detected were limited. In the study, 164 TCR beta chains were listed as associated with cytomegalovirus. A later analysis found that HLA-associated TCR beta chains were more clonally expanded and had lower generation probabilities than equally common non-associated chains. A later genetic analysis reported fewer N-insertions in productive TCRs among donors in an Asian-associated ancestry cluster than the 666-donor mean. The authors suggested that the approach could potentially be extended to other disease states and immunological phenotypes. Because HLA typing was missing for some donors at each locus, association tests included only the typed subset. A few of the identified cytomegalovirus-associated TCR beta chains were confirmed in vitro to be specific for cytomegalovirus antigens. A further reported finding was that TCR beta sequences accurately predicted the HLA-A and HLA-B alleles for most subjects in the first cohort. A cluster of highly shared sequence variants was judged likely to be a technical artifact of the sequencing pipeline. Correlated functional status among segregating V segments might be attributable to linkage disequilibrium, but an unknown experimental factor could not be ruled out. The classifier was reported to diagnose cytomegalovirus status with high specificity and sensitivity in both the original and validation cohorts. A later analysis found that most CMV-associated TCR beta chains appeared HLA-restricted, with HLA associations seemingly driven largely by CMV exposure. Because the 87-base-pair reads could not distinguish some IMGT-functional V segments, including TRBV6-2 and TRBV6-3, those segments were excluded. In a later genetic analysis, a missense DCLRE1C variant was associated with V-gene and J-gene trimming of TCR beta chains, and the association was replicated in an independent cohort.

From cysteine to phenylalanine, the CDR3 is 13 amino acids long. This entry keeps only the CDR3 DNA: 39 bases, framed from base 1. From a lookup of the germline V gene, CDR1 and CDR2 are SGHRS and YFSETQ. V gives up 5 bases and J gives up 3 bases, and the segment between their germline ends measures 8 bases. Recombination linked TRBV5-1 to TRBJ2-2, with the D gene not confidently named. This sequence was found in a woman aged 25 to 45 in good health and CMV-seronegative. The sequencing sample was made of PBMCs. The CDR3 protein: CASSSRDTGELFF. The DNA reads TGCGCCAGCAGTTCCCGGGACACCGGGGAGCTGTTTTTT.